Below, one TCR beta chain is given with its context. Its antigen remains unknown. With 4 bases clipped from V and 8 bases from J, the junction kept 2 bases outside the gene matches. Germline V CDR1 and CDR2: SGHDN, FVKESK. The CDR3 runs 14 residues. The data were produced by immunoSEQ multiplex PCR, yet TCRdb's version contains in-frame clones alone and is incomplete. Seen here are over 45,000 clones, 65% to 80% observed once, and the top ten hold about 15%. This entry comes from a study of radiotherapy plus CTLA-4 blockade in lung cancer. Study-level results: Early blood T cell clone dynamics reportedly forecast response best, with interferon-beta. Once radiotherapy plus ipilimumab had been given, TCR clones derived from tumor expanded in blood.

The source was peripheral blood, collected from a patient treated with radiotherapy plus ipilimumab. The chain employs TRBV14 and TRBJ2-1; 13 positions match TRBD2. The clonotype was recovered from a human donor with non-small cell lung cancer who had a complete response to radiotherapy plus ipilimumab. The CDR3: CASSRLAGGDEQFF. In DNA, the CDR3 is TGTGCCAGCAGCCGACTAGCGGGGGGCGATGAGCAGTTCTTC.